These T cell receptor beta chains were read from a single sample in a study of Ad26.COV2.S vaccination and SARS-CoV-2 variants. Sequencing was performed with immunoSEQ multiplex PCR; in TCRdb, only in-frame clones are kept and a portion is missing. The table shows about 400,000 clones, with about 85% occurring only once. The sample consisted of peripheral blood, taken in a trial of Ad26.COV2.S vaccine versus placebo. The receptors were gathered from a person between 18 and 65 years old who received the Ad26.COV2.S COVID-19 vaccine or a placebo. Both conserved end residues are part of each CDR3. A D gene is named only where the DNA matches it firmly. Only some rows state a clone size, as once, few, many or a class for expanded clones.

size: once
J: TRBJ1-1
V: TRBV6-2/TRBV6-3
D: -
DNA: TGTGCCAGCAGTTACTTAGGGCGGGCTGGAATGAACACTGAAGCTTTCTTT
CDR3: CASSYLGRAGMNTEAFF

size: -
J: TRBJ2-7
V: TRBV27
D: TRBD2
DNA: TGTGCCAGCTGCTGCCTCTCCGGGACTAGCGGGGGGACCTACGAGCAGTACTTC
CDR3: CASCCLSGTSGGTYEQYF

size: -
J: TRBJ1-5
V: TRBV7-9
D: TRBD1
DNA: TGTGCCAGCAGCTTAGCGCCATGGGGGACAGGGGAGAATCAGCCCCAGCATTTT
CDR3: CASSLAPWGTGENQPQHF

size: once
J: TRBJ2-3
V: TRBV5-4
D: -
DNA: TGTGCCAGCAGCTCTTACGACGGAACTAGCACAGATACGCAGTATTTT
CDR3: CASSSYDGTSTDTQYF

size: -
J: TRBJ1-5
V: TRBV19
D: -
DNA: TGTGCCAGTAGTATATGGGACCGCAATCAGCCCCAGCATTTT
CDR3: CASSIWDRNQPQHF

size: once
J: TRBJ1-1
V: TRBV21-1
D: -
DNA: TGTGCCAGCAGCTCCCGACAGAACACTGAAGCTTTCTTT
CDR3: CASSSRQNTEAFF

size: -
J: TRBJ2-5
V: TRBV5-1
D: TRBD1
DNA: TGCGCCAGCAGAGATTGGACAGGCCAAGAGACCCAGTACTTC
CDR3: CASRDWTGQETQYF

size: -
J: TRBJ2-3
V: TRBV7-2
D: -
DNA: TGTGCCAGCGGCCCGGGGGAGACGACAGATACGCAGTATTTT
CDR3: CASGPGETTDTQYF

size: -
J: TRBJ1-3
V: TRBV24-1
D: TRBD1
DNA: TGTGCCACCAGTGATCACAACAGGGGGCCGTCTGGAAACACCATATATTTT
CDR3: CATSDHNRGPSGNTIYF

size: -
J: TRBJ2-2
V: TRBV11-2
D: TRBD1
DNA: TGTGCCAGCAGCTCGCAGGGGGCTAGCGGGGAGCTGTTTTTT
CDR3: CASSSQGASGELFF

size: -
J: TRBJ1-2
V: TRBV2
D: -
DNA: TGTGCCAGCAGTGTCCGCGGGGCTAACTATGGCTACACCTTC
CDR3: CASSVRGANYGYTF

size: -
J: TRBJ1-2
V: TRBV7-9
D: TRBD1
DNA: TGTGCCAGCAGCTTAGAAGGGGGCTACGGCTACACCTTC
CDR3: CASSLEGGYGYTF

size: -
J: TRBJ2-2
V: TRBV10-3
D: -
DNA: TGTGCCATCAGCGTCTCGGAGGGGAACACCGGGGAGCTGTTTTTT
CDR3: CAISVSEGNTGELFF

size: few
J: TRBJ2-1
V: TRBV5-1
D: -
DNA: TGCGCCAGCAGCGAAAGCGAGAGACAGAAAGGTGAGCAGTTCTTC
CDR3: CASSESERQKGEQFF

size: -
J: TRBJ1-1
V: TRBV2
D: TRBD1
DNA: TGTGCCAGCAGTGAGCAGGGGGGTGTGACTGAAGCTTTCTTT
CDR3: CASSEQGGVTEAFF

size: -
J: TRBJ2-5
V: TRBV10-1
D: TRBD1
DNA: TGCGCCAGCTCCCGGGACAGGTCCCAAGAGACCCAGTACTTC
CDR3: CASSRDRSQETQYF

size: many
J: TRBJ2-2
V: TRBV5-1
D: -
DNA: TGCGCCAGCAGCCTCTACTTTACAACTAGAGCCGGGGAGCTGTTTTTT
CDR3: CASSLYFTTRAGELFF